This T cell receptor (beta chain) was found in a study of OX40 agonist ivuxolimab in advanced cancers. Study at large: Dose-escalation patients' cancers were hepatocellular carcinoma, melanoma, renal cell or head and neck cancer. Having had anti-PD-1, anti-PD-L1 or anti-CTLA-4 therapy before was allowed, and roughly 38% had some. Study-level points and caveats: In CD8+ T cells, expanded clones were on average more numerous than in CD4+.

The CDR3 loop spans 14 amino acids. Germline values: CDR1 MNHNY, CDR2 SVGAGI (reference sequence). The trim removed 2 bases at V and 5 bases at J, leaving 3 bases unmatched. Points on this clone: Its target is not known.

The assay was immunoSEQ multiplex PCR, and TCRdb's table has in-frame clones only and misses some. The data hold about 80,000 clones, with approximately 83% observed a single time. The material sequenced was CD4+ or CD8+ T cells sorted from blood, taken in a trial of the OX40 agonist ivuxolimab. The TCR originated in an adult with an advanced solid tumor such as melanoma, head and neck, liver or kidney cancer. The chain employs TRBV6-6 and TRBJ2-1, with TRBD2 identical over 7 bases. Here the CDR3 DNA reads TGTGCCAGCAGTTACGGGGGGGTCCACAATGAGCAGTTCTTC. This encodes CASSYGGVHNEQFF.